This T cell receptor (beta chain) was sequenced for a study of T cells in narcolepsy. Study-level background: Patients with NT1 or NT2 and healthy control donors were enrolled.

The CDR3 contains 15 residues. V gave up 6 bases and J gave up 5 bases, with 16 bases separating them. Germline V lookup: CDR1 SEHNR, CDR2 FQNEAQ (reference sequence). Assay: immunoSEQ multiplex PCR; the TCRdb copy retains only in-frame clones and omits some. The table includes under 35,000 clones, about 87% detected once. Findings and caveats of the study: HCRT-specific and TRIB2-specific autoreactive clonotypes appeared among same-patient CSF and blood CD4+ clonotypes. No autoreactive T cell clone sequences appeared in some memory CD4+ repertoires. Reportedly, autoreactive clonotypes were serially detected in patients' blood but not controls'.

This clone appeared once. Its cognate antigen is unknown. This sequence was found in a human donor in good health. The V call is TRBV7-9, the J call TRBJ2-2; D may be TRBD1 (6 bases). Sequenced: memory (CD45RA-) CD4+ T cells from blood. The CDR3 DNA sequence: TGTGCCAGCAGAAAGACAGGTGGTTTTACCGGGGAGCTGTTTTTT. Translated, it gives CASRKTGGFTGELFF.